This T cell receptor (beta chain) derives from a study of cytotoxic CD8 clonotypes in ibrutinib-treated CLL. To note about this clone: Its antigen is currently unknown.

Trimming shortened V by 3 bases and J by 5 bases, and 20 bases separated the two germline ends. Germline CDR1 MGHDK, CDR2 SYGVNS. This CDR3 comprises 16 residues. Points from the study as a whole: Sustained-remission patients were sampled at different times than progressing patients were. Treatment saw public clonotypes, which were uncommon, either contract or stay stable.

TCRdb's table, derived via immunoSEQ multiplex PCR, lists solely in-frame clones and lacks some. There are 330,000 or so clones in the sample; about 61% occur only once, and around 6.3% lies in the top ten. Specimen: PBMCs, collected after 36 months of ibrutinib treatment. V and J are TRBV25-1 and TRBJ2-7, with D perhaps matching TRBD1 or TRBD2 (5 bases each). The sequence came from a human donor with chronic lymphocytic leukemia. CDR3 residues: CASSDLGVGSWNEQYF. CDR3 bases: TGTGCCAGCAGTGATTTAGGGGTAGGGAGCTGGAACGAGCAGTACTTC.